The present T cell receptor beta chain was sequenced within a study of blood T cell repertoires in COVID-19. Across the whole study: Spain, Italy and the United States supplied samples that represented acute and convalescent COVID-19. The analysed material was cDNA or gDNA that came from T cells, B-cell-depleted T cells, or PBMCs.

Under the authors' procedure: Amplification from reference gene primers served as the basis for estimated nucleated cell counts. Measured with immunoSEQ multiplex PCR; TCRdb has only the in-frame clones, and not every one. Clone size and the V and J calls come from that table; the DNA yielded D and trimming. Of about 15,000 clones detected, less than 75% appear once; the ten largest clones hold 20% to 25%. This clonotype was sampled from a boy younger than 10 with active or convalescent COVID-19. The sample consisted of peripheral blood.

The CDR3: CASSQGASPDTQYF. The CDR3 DNA reads TGTGCCAGCAGCCAAGGGGCTAGCCCAGATACGCAGTATTTT. The chain employs TRBV4-2 and TRBJ2-3; D possibly corresponds to TRBD2 (5 bases). This CDR3 comprises 14 residues. Trimming removed 1 base from V and 4 bases from J, with 9 bases in between. CDR1 and CDR2 (germline): LGHNA, YNFKEQ.